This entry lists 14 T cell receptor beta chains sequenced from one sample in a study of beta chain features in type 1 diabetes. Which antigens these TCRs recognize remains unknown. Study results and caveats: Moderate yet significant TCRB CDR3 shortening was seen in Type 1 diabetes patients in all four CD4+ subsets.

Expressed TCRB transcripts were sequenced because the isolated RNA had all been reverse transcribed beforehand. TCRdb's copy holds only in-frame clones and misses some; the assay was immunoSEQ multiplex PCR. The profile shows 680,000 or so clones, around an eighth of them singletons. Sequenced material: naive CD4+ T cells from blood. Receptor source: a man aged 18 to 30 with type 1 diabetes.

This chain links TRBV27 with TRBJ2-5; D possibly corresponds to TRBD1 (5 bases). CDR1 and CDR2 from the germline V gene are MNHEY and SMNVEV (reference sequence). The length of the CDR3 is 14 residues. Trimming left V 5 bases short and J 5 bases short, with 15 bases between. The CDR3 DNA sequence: TGTGCCAGCAGTCTTCGTGGGGCTTGGGAGACCCAGTACTTC. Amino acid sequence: CASSLRGAWETQYF.

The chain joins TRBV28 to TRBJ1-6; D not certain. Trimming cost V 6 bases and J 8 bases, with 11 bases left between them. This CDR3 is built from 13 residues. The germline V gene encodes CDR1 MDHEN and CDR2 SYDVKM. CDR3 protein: CASRPLFDSPLHF. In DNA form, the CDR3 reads TGTGCCAGCAGGCCCCTATTCGATTCACCCCTCCACTTT.

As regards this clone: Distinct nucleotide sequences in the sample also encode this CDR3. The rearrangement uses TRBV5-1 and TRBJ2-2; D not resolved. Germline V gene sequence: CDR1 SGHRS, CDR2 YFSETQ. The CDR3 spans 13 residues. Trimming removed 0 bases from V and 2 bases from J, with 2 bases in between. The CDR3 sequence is CASSLGNTGELFF. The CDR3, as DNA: TGCGCCAGCAGCTTGGGTAACACCGGGGAGCTGTTTTTT.

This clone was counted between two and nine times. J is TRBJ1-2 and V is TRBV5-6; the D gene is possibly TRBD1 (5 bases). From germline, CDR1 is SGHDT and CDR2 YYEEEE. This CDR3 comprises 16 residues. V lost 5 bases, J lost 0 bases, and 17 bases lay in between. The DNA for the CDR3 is TGTGCCAGCAGTTCATTTGACAGCCTTTCTAACTATGGCTACACCTTC. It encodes CASSSFDSLSNYGYTF.

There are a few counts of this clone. CDR3 in amino acids: CAWTGGLGEAFF. Here the CDR3 DNA reads TGTGCCTGGACAGGGGGTTTGGGTGAAGCTTTCTTT. V usage is TRBV30 and J usage is TRBJ1-1; 7 bases agree with TRBD1. This CDR3 is built from 12 residues. V gave up 4 bases and J gave up 7 bases; unmatched junction bases: 6. The germline gives CDR1 GTSNPN, CDR2 SVGIG (reference sequence).

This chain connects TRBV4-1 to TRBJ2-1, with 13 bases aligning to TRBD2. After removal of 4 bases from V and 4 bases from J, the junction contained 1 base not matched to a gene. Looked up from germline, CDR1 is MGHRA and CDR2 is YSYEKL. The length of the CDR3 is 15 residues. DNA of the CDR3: TGCGCCAGCAGCCGGACTAGCGGGAGTTACAATGAGCAGTTCTTC. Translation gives CASSRTSGSYNEQFF.

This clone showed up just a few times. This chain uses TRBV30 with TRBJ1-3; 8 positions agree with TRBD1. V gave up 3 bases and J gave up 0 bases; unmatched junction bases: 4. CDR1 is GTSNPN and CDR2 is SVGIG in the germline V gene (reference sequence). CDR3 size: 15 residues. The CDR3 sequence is CAWRRTGSSGNTIYF. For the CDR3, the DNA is TGTGCCTGGAGACGGACAGGGAGCTCTGGAAACACCATATATTTT.

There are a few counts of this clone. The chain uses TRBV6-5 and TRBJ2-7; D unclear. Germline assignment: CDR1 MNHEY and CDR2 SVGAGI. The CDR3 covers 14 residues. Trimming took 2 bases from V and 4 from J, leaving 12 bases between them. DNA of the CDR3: TGTGCCAGCAGTTACGGGGAAAGGGCGTACGAGCAGTACTTC. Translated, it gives CASSYGERAYEQYF.

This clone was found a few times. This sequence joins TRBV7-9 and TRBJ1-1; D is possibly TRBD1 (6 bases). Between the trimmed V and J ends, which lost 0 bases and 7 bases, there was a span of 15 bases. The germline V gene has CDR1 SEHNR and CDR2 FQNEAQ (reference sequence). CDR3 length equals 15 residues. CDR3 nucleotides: TGTGCCAGCAGCTTAGCTGGGGGCGGCTATAGTGAAGCTTTCTTT. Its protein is CASSLAGGGYSEAFF. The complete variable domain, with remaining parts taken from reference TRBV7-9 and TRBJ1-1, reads DTGVSQNPRHKITKRGQNVTFRCDPISEHNRLYWYRQTLGQGPEFLTYFQNEAQLEKSRLLSDRFSAERPKGSFSTLEIQRTEQGDSAMYLCASSLAGGGYSEAFFGQGTRLTVV.

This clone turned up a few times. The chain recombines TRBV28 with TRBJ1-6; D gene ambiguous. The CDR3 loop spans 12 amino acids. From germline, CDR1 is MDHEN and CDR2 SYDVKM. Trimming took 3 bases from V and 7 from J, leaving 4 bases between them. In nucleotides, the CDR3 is TGTGCCAGCAGTTTCCGAAATTCACCCCTCCACTTT. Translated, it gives CASSFRNSPLHF.

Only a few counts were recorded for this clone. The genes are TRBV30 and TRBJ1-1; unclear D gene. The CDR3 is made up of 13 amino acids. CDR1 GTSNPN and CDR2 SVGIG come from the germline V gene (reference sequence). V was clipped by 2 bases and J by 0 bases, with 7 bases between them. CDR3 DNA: TGTGCCTGGAGTCCGTATATGAACACTGAAGCTTTCTTT. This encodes CAWSPYMNTEAFF.

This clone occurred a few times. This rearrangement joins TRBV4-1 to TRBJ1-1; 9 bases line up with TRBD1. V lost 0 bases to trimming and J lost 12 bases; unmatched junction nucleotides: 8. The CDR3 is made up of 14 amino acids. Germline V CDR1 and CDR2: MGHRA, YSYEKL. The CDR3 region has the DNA TGCGCCAGCAGCCAAGAAGAGGGACAGGGATCGACTTTCTTT. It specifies CASSQEEGQGSTFF.

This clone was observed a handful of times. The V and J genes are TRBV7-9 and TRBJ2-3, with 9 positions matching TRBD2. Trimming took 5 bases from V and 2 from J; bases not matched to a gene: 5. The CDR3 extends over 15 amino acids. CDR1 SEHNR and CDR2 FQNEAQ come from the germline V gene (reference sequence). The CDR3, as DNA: TGTGCCAGCAGCCGCCTAGCGGGGACCACAGATACGCAGTATTTT. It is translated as CASSRLAGTTDTQYF.

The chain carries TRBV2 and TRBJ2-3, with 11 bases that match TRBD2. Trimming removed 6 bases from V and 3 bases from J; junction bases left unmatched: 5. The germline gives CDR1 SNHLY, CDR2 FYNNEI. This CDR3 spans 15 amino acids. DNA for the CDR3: TGTGCCAGCAGCGTGGGACTAGCGGAAACAGATACGCAGTATTTT. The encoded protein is CASSVGLAETDTQYF.